The T cell receptor (beta chain) described here comes from a study of breast tumors, draining lymph nodes, adjacent tissues. Study-wide findings and caveats: Data fit most tumor T cells coming from lymph node, expanding in tumor. Compared with lymph nodes, tumors were less diverse; compared with nontumor tissue, more.

The CDR3 is 14 amino acids. Trimming took 8 bases from V and 8 from J, leaving 16 bases between them. Germline CDR1 and CDR2: MNHEY and SVGAGI. With regard to this clonotype: As yet, its antigen is unknown.

The lymph nodes were axillary draining lymph nodes from breast cancer patients. TCRdb re-called the multiplex PCR reads with MiXCR, one entry per CDR3 protein. Seen here are 150,000 to 250,000 distinct CDR3 sequences, roughly 31% observed once, and the top ten hold 4.3%. V is TRBV6-5 and J is TRBJ1-6; a possible D gene is TRBD1 (5 bases). The origin of this receptor is a female donor with breast cancer. Some clones in this sample may be carry-over from other donors' samples. Sequencing used axillary lymph node tissue. The CDR3 sequence is CASGPAGPDSPLHF. The CDR3 bases are TGTGCCAGCGGGCCGGCAGGGCCCGATTCACCCCTCCACTTT.